Reported below is one T cell receptor beta chain. Its antigen is as yet unknown. These data come from a study of early stage breast cancer tumors. Whole-study findings and limits: Comparing each tissue with blood distinguished tumor from normal in most of the 16 patients.

Assay used: immunoSEQ multiplex PCR; TCRdb lists only in-frame clones, some missing. The table lists around 20,000 clones, over 70% of them singletons. CDR1 is KGHSH and CDR2 is LQKENI in the germline V gene. This CDR3 is built from 17 residues. Losses at the gene ends were 3 bases for V and 2 bases for J; bases not matched to a gene: 11. Sequenced input: blood. V and J are TRBV18 and TRBJ2-7; 9 bases align to TRBD1. The source of this sequence is a person between 70 and 80 years old with breast cancer. The CDR3 region is CASSPLPGGQGPYEQYF. CDR3 bases: TGTGCCAGCTCACCCCTTCCCGGGGGACAGGGACCCTACGAGCAGTACTTC.